Each of the 8 T cell receptor beta chains below was sequenced from the same sample in a study of cytomegalovirus exposure and HLA in healthy donors. The PCR made use of 60 Vbeta and 13 Jbeta primers. Sequenced by immunoSEQ multiplex PCR; TCRdb stores in-frame clones only, minus some. Seen here are more than 90,000 clones, around 76% observed once, and the top ten hold approximately 16%. Source material: PBMCs. All receptors derive from a man aged 50-60 years in good health and CMV-seropositive.

The genes are TRBV6-1 and TRBJ1-3; D perhaps matches TRBD1 (5 bases). The CDR3 contains 14 residues. The V and J ends lost 3 bases and 5 bases respectively, with 11 bases between them. Germline-derived CDR1 and CDR2 are MNHNS and SASEGT. As DNA, the CDR3 is TGTGCCAGCAGTGAGGCGACAGCCAGAAACACCATATATTTT. It is translated as CASSEATARNTIYF.

This chain connects TRBV25-1 to TRBJ2-1; D may be TRBD1 (5 bases). The CDR3 is 12 residues long. Germline lookup yields CDR1 MGHDK and CDR2 SYGVNS. V lost 6 bases, J lost 6 bases, and 9 bases lay in between. This CDR3 reads CASSQGINEQFF. The CDR3 region has the DNA TGTGCCAGCAGCCAGGGAATCAATGAGCAGTTCTTC.

This clone showed up just a few times. V usage is TRBV18 and J usage is TRBJ2-5; 8 bases are shared with TRBD1. Germline values: CDR1 KGHSH, CDR2 LQKENI. V lost 4 bases to trimming and J lost 0 bases; unmatched junction nucleotides: 4. The CDR3 covers 15 residues. CDR3 bases: TGTGCCAGCTCACGGACAGGGCTCAACCAAGAGACCCAGTACTTC. This gives the protein CASSRTGLNQETQYF.

The chain recombines TRBV6-1 with TRBJ2-7; 7 bases line up with TRBD1. Germline loops: CDR1 MNHNS, CDR2 SASEGT. V lost 5 bases and J lost 5; bases outside the gene matches: 12. This CDR3 spans 15 amino acids. CDR3 sequence: CASSPRGQADHEQYF. CDR3 coding DNA: TGTGCCAGCAGTCCCCGAGGACAGGCTGATCACGAGCAGTACTTC.

The chain has TRBV7-2 and TRBJ2-7; maybe TRBD2 (6 bases). Germline V gene data show CDR1 as SGHTA and CDR2 as FQGNSA. V lost 1 base, J lost 2 bases, and 9 bases lay in between. This CDR3 contains 14 residues. Here the CDR3 DNA reads TGTGCCAGCAGCTTAGAGGCGGGGACCTACGAGCAGTACTTC. This translates into CASSLEAGTYEQYF.

CDR3 protein: CSVSQALNTEAFF. Written as DNA, the CDR3 is TGCAGCGTTTCGCAGGCCCTGAACACTGAAGCTTTCTTT. The chain links TRBV29-1 to TRBJ1-1; D unresolved. Between the trimmed V and J ends, which lost 5 bases and 0 bases, there was a span of 10 bases. CDR1 is SQVTM and CDR2 is ANQGSEA in the germline V gene. CDR3 length: 13 residues.

Only a few counts were recorded for this clone. V gene TRBV29-1 combines with J gene TRBJ1-1; 7 bases are a match to TRBD1. Germline CDR1 is SQVTM and CDR2 is ANQGSEA. The V gene end was trimmed by 6 bases and the J gene end by 7 bases; junction bases not matched to a gene: 11. This CDR3 region has 13 residues. This CDR3 reads CSVPRDSQFEAFF. In nucleotides, the CDR3 is TGCAGCGTCCCCCGGGACAGCCAGTTTGAAGCTTTCTTT.

This clone was counted only a few times. This chain links TRBV28 with TRBJ2-7, with TRBD2 matching 11 bases. J was trimmed by 3 bases and V by 2 bases; bases with no gene match: 12. CDR1 is MDHEN, CDR2 SYDVKM, per germline. This CDR3 spans 18 amino acids. CDR3 sequence (DNA): TGTGCCAGCAGTTTAAGCTACTCTAGCGGGGGGACATACTACGAGCAGTACTTC. As protein: CASSLSYSSGGTYYEQYF. Complete variable domain (other parts from reference TRBV28 and TRBJ2-7): DVKVTQSSRYLVKRTGEKVFLECVQDMDHENMFWYRQDPGLGLRLIYFSYDVKMKEKGDIPEGYSVSREKKERFSLILESASTNQTSMYLCASSLSYSSGGTYYEQYFGPGTRLTVT.